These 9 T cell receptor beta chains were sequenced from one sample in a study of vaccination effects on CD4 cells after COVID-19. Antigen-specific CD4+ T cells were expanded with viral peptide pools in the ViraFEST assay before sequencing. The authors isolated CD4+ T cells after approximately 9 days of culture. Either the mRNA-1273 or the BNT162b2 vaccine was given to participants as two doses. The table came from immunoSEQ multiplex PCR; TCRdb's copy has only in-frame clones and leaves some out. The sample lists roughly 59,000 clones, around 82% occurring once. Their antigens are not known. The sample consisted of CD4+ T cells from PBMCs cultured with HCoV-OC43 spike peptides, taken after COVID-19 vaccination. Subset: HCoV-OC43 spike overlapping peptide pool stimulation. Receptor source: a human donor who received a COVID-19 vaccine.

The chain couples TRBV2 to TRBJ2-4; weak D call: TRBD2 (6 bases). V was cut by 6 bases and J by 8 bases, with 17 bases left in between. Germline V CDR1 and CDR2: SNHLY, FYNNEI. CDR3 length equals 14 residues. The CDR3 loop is CASSVTRGGDIQYF. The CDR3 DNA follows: TGTGCCAGCAGCGTGACTAGAGGTGGAGACATTCAGTACTTC.

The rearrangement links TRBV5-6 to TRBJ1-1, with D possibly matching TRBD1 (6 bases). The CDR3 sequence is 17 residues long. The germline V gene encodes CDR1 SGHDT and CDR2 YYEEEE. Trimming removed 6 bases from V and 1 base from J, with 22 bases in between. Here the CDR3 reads CASNSPLLGQTNTEAFF. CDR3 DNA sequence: TGTGCCAGCAACTCCCCCCTCCTCGGACAGACGAACACTGAAGCTTTCTTT. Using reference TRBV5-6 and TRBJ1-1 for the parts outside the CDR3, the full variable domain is DAGVTQSPTHLIKTRGQQVTLRCSPKSGHDTVSWYQQALGQGPQFIFQYYEEEERQRGNFPDRFSGHQFPNYSSELNVNALLLGDSALYLCASNSPLLGQTNTEAFFGQGTRLTVV.

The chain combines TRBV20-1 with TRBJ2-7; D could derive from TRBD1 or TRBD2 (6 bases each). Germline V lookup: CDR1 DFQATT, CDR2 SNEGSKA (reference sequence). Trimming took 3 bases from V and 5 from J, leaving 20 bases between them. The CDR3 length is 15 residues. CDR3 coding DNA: TGCAGTGCTAGTCGCAACGAGGGGGGCGTCCACGAGCAGTACGTC. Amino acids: CSASRNEGGVHEQYV.

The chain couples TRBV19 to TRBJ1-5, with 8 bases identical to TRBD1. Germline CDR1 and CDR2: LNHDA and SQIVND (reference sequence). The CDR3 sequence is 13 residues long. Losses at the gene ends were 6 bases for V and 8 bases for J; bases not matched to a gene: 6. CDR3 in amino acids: CASSQGAREPQHF. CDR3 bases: TGTGCCAGTAGCCAGGGGGCGCGTGAGCCCCAGCATTTT.

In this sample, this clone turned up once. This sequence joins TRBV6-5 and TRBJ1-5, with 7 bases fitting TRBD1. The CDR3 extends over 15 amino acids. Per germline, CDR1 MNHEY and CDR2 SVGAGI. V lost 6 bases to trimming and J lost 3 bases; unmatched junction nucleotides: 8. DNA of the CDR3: TGTGCCAGCAGGGGACGACAGGGATTCAATCAGCCCCAGCATTTT. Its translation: CASRGRQGFNQPQHF.

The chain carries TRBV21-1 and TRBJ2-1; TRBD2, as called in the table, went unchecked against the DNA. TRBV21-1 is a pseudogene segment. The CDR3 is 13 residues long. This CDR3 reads CASTLGEGGEQFF. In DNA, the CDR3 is TGTGCCAGCACCCTTGGGGAGGGAGGGGAGCAGTTCTTC.

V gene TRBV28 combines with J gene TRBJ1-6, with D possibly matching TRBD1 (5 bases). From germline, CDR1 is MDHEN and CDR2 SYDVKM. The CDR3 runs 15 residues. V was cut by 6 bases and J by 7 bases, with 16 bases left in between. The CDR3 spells CASSPDKGRNSPLHF. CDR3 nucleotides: TGTGCCAGCAGCCCGGACAAGGGAAGAAATTCACCCCTCCACTTT.

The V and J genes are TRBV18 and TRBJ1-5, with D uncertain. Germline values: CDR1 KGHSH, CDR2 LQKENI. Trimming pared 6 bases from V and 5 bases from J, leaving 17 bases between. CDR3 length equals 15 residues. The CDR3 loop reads CASSESRTGDQPQHF. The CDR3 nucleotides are TGTGCCAGCTCTGAGTCGAGGACGGGTGATCAGCCCCAGCATTTT.

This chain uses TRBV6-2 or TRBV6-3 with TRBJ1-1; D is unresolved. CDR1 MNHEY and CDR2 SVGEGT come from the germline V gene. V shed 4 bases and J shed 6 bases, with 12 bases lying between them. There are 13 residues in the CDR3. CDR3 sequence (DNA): TGTGCCAGCAGTTCTTCCAATCCCCCTGAAGCTTTCTTT. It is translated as CASSSSNPPEAFF.